The rows below give T cell receptor beta chains drawn from one sample of a study of T-cell reconstitution after alpha-beta-depleted transplantation in children. One entry per CDR3 protein, called by TCRdb with MiXCR from the PCR reads. The sample lists 200,000 or so distinct CDR3 sequences, about 7% occurring once. The sequences come from PBMCs, collected before TCRalphabeta/CD19-depleted stem cell transplant. The receptors originated from a boy aged 2 to 10 with acute lymphoblastic leukemia, due to receive a stem cell transplant. Each CDR3 is given with its conserved first and last residue. D genes are given only for firm matches. Part of the rows lack a size; the others show once, few, many or a class for expanded clones.

j_gene,d_gene,abundance,v_gene,CDR3nt,CDR3aa
TRBJ2-5,TRBD1,many,TRBV7-3,TGTGCCAGCAGCTCGGACAGGAGTGAGACCCAGTACTTC,CASSSDRSETQYF
TRBJ1-5,-,-,TRBV6-5,TGTGCCAGCAGTTACTCGAACTCGTGGGTTAATAGCAATCAGCCCCAGCATTTT,CASSYSNSWVNSNQPQHF
TRBJ2-7,-,-,TRBV19,TGTGCCAGTAGTTTGAGAGCGGGACAAGACGAGCAGTACTTC,CASSLRAGQDEQYF
TRBJ1-4,TRBD1,few,TRBV12-3/TRBV12-4,TGTGCCAGCAGTTTCAGAGGACAGGGTGCAACTAATGAAAAACTGTTTTTT,CASSFRGQGATNEKLFF
TRBJ1-1,-,-,TRBV6-2/TRBV6-3,TGTGCCAGCAGTTACATAGGCAGAGACTTTATGAACACTGAAGCTTTCTTT,CASSYIGRDFMNTEAFF
TRBJ1-6,-,-,TRBV7-9,TGTGCCAGCAGCTTTGTGAGGGGAGGGAGTAATTCACCCCTCCACTTT,CASSFVRGGSNSPLHF
TRBJ1-2,-,many,TRBV7-2,TGTGCCAGCAGCTCGGAGTATCCAGCATATGGCTACACCTTC,CASSSEYPAYGYTF
TRBJ1-3,-,-,TRBV19,TGTGCCAGTACCCCGGGACACTCTGGAAACACCATATATTTT,CASTPGHSGNTIYF
TRBJ2-1,TRBD2,many,TRBV11-2,TGTGCCAGCAGCTTAGATAGTACTAGCGGGATGAGCTCCTACAATGAGCAGTTCTTC,CASSLDSTSGMSSYNEQFF
TRBJ2-7,-,many,TRBV12-3/TRBV12-4,TGTGCCAGCAGTTTCGGACAGAGGGGATTGGCTTTC,CASSFGQRGLAF
TRBJ2-5,TRBD2,-,TRBV6-1,TGTGCCAGCAGTCGGGGGGGCCAGACCCACGAGACCCAGTACTTC,CASSRGGQTHETQYF
TRBJ1-1,TRBD1,many,TRBV12-3/TRBV12-4,TGTGCCAGCAGTTCGTACAGGGGGCTCACGAACACTGAAGCTTTCTTT,CASSSYRGLTNTEAFF
TRBJ2-1,TRBD2,many,TRBV4-3,TGCGCCAGCAGCCAAGATCCAGCGGGGGGGCCCCTTCAGTTCTTC,CASSQDPAGGPLQFF
TRBJ2-3,TRBD1,many,TRBV28,TGTGCCAGCGGGGGACAGGGCACAGATACGCAGTATTTT,CASGGQGTDTQYF
TRBJ2-5,TRBD2,-,TRBV3-1,TGTGCCAGCAGCCAAGTGTATAGCGGGGGGGGCCAAGAGACCCAGTACTTC,CASSQVYSGGGQETQYF
TRBJ2-7,-,many,TRBV6-5,TGTGCCAGCACCCGTACTAGCATCGACGAGCAGTACTTC,CASTRTSIDEQYF
TRBJ1-2,-,-,TRBV9,TGTGCCAGCAGCGTAGCCGAGGGAAGGGATGGCTACACCTTC,CASSVAEGRDGYTF
TRBJ2-1,-,many,TRBV7-7,TGTGCCAGCAGCCTTAGGTATAACAATGAGCAGTTCTTC,CASSLRYNNEQFF
TRBJ2-1,-,many,TRBV9,TGTGCCAGCAGCGTAGCGGGGGCAGACAATGAGCAGTTCTTC,CASSVAGADNEQFF
TRBJ1-2,TRBD1,few,TRBV28,TGTGCCAGCAGCCAACAGGGGAACTATGGCTACACCTTC,CASSQQGNYGYTF
TRBJ2-2,-,-,TRBV29-1,TGCAGCGTAGGGTATCCCGGGGAGCTGTTTTTT,CSVGYPGELFF
TRBJ1-5,-,many,TRBV5-1,TGCGCCAGCAGAAAAGGAGAGGAACAGCCCCAGCATTTT,CASRKGEEQPQHF
TRBJ2-3,-,many,TRBV13,TGTGCCAGCAGCAGCACAGGGTTTACAGATACGCAGTATTTT,CASSSTGFTDTQYF
TRBJ2-1,TRBD2,-,TRBV30,TGTGCCTGGAAACTAGCGGGGTCCTACAATGAGCAGTTCTTC,CAWKLAGSYNEQFF
TRBJ2-1,-,-,TRBV4-3,TGCGCCAGCAGCCAAGGAACCCAGCCACTCCCCTACAATGAGCAGTTCTTC,CASSQGTQPLPYNEQFF
TRBJ2-1,TRBD2,many,TRBV7-6,TGTGCCAGCAGCACCGCCGGGACTAGGGGGGTTGAGCAGTTCTTC,CASSTAGTRGVEQFF
TRBJ2-1,-,few,TRBV27,TGTGCCAGCAGTCAAGGGCTAAATGAGCAGTTCTTC,CASSQGLNEQFF
TRBJ2-7,TRBD2,few,TRBV5-1,TGCGCCAGCAGCGGCACTAGCGCCCGTCCCTACGAGCAGTACTTC,CASSGTSARPYEQYF
TRBJ2-5,-,many,TRBV29-1,TGCAGCGCAGCCCCGGGCAACCAAGAGACCCAGTACTTC,CSAAPGNQETQYF
TRBJ2-1,TRBD2,many,TRBV20-1,TGCAGTGCTAGAGATCCTAGCGGGTCAAGCTCCTACAATGAGCAGTTCTTC,CSARDPSGSSSYNEQFF
TRBJ1-6,-,few,TRBV2,TGTGCCAGCAGTGAAGTTCGGGCTCGGGGATATAATTCACCCCTCCACTTT,CASSEVRARGYNSPLHF
TRBJ1-2,-,many,TRBV29-1,TGCAGCGTTGAACCGGCTGGGACCCTCTATGGCTACACCTTC,CSVEPAGTLYGYTF
TRBJ2-5,TRBD1,-,TRBV5-1,TGCGCCAGCAGCCCCGGGACAGGGGGCTCGGGGGCGGAGACCCAGTACTTC,CASSPGTGGSGAETQYF
TRBJ2-1,TRBD2,-,TRBV27,TGTGCCAGCAGTGGCGGGGGACCCTACAATGAGCAGTTCTTC,CASSGGGPYNEQFF
TRBJ2-3,TRBD2,many,TRBV5-1,TGCGCCAGCAGCCCCCTAGCGGGGGGACGCACAGATACGCAGTATTTT,CASSPLAGGRTDTQYF
TRBJ2-3,-,few,TRBV11-2,TGTGCCAGCAGCATCGGGGGGACAGACACAGATACGCAGTATTTT,CASSIGGTDTDTQYF
TRBJ2-1,TRBD1,few,TRBV7-2,TGTGCCAGCAGCTCACAGGGGCCCGGAAGGTTGTTCTTC,CASSSQGPGRLFF
TRBJ2-7,-,many,TRBV12-3/TRBV12-4,TGTGCCAGCAGTTTACGGAGCGAGCAGTACTTC,CASSLRSEQYF
TRBJ2-7,-,many,TRBV20-1,TGCAGTGCTAGCGGTGCGACACGGGGAGAACTGTACGAGCAGTACTTC,CSASGATRGELYEQYF
TRBJ2-2,-,many,TRBV7-9,TGTGCCAGCAGCTTGGGACACCTAAACACCGGGGAGCTGTTTTTT,CASSLGHLNTGELFF
TRBJ1-1,-,few,TRBV14,TGTGCCAGCAGCCAAGGAAGGCTGGGTATCACTGAAGCTTTCTTT,CASSQGRLGITEAFF
TRBJ2-1,TRBD2,many,TRBV5-1,TGCGCCAGCAGTACTAGCGGGACCCCACATGGCGATGAGCAGTTCTTC,CASSTSGTPHGDEQFF
TRBJ2-3,-,many,TRBV4-2,TGTGCCAGCAGCCAAGGGTCTACCTTGGTAGCCACAGATACGCAGTATTTT,CASSQGSTLVATDTQYF
TRBJ2-7,TRBD2,few,TRBV12-3/TRBV12-4,TGTGCCAGCAGTCCTGGTAGAACTAGCGGTCCCCCCTACGAGCAGTACTTC,CASSPGRTSGPPYEQYF
TRBJ2-3,TRBD2,many,TRBV12-3/TRBV12-4,TGTGCCAGCCAACTAGCGGGGACATTCACAGATACGCAGTATTTT,CASQLAGTFTDTQYF
TRBJ2-1,-,many,TRBV2,TGTGCCAGCAGCCCGGGGTTCGGTTCGGTTGCGGATGAGCAGTTCTTC,CASSPGFGSVADEQFF
TRBJ1-6,TRBD1,few,TRBV28,TGTGCCAGCAGCCAGCTGGGACAGGGGAGGGACACCCTCCACTTT,CASSQLGQGRDTLHF
TRBJ2-1,-,few,TRBV4-3,TGCGCCAGCAGCCAAGATCTATCGGAGACTAGAAGTGATGAGCAGTTCTTC,CASSQDLSETRSDEQFF
TRBJ2-7,-,many,TRBV6-2/TRBV6-3,TGTGCCAGCTTCCCAGCGCCTCCGACCGACGAGCAGTACTTC,CASFPAPPTDEQYF
TRBJ2-7,TRBD2,-,TRBV12-3/TRBV12-4,TGTGCCAGCACCTTAGCGGGGGGGCCAGGTCACGAGCAGTACTTC,CASTLAGGPGHEQYF
TRBJ2-1,-,many,TRBV29-1,TGCAGCGTTGAATCCGGAAACCTCTACAATGAGCAGTTCTTC,CSVESGNLYNEQFF
TRBJ1-5,-,many,TRBV25-1,TGTGCCAGCAGTGAATTGAAAGGAGGGCAGCCCCAGCATTTT,CASSELKGGQPQHF
TRBJ2-7,TRBD1,few,TRBV28,TGTGAGAGCCGTACACAGGGGGCGAAGGACAAGCAGTACTTC,CESRTQGAKDKQYF
TRBJ2-1,TRBD2,-,TRBV5-1,TGCGCCAGCAGCCTCAGGACTAGCGGGGCCGTCGGCTACAATGAGCAGTTCTTC,CASSLRTSGAVGYNEQFF
TRBJ2-7,TRBD2,many,TRBV18,TGTGCCAGCTCACCGAGCGGGGCTTACGAGCAGTACTTC,CASSPSGAYEQYF
TRBJ1-2,-,few,TRBV4-3,TGCGCCAGCAGCCAAGTAGGGGCGGGGGGTAAGGACTATGGCTACACCTTC,CASSQVGAGGKDYGYTF
TRBJ1-1,-,few,TRBV27,TGTGCCAGCAGTTTGGGGAGTGGTTTCGCTGAAGCTTTCTTT,CASSLGSGFAEAFF
TRBJ2-7,-,many,TRBV4-3,TGCGCCAGCAGCCAAGATCTCGGAGACCGGGGGTACGAGCAGTACTTC,CASSQDLGDRGYEQYF
TRBJ2-2,-,many,TRBV29-1,TGCAGCGCTCTGGGGACGGTGAACACCGGGGAGCTGTTTTTT,CSALGTVNTGELFF
TRBJ2-5,-,many,TRBV29-1,TGCAGCGTAGCAAAAGGTGGCGAAGAGACCCAGTACTTC,CSVAKGGEETQYF